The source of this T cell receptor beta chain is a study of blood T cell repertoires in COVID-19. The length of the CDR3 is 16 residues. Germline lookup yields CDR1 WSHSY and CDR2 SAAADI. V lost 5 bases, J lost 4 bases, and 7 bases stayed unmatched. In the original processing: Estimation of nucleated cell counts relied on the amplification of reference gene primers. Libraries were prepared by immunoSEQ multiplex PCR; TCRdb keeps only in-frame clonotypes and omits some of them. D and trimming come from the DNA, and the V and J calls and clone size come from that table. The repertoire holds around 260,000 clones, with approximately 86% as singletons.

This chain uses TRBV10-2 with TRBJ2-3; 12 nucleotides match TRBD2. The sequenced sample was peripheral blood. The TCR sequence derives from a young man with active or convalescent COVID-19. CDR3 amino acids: CASSSGLAGRSDTQYF. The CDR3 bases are TGCGCCAGCAGTTCCGGACTAGCGGGACGGTCAGATACGCAGTATTTT.